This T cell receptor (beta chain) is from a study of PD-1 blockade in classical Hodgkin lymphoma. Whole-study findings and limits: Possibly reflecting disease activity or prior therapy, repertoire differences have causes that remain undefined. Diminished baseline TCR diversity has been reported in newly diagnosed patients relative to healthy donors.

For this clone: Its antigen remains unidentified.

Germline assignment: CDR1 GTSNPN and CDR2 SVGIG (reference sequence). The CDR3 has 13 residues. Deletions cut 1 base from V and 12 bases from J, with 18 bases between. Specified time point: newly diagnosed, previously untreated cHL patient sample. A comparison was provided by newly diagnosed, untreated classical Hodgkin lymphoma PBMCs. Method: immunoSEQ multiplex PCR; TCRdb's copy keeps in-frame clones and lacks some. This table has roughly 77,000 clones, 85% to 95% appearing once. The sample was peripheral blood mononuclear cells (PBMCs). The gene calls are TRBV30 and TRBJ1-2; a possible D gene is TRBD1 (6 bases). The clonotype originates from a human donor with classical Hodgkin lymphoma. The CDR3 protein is CAWSARQLGGNTF. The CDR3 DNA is TGTGCCTGGAGTGCCAGACAGTTAGGGGGAAACACCTTC.